A selection of T cell receptor beta chains follows, all from one sample in a study of T cell changes during pregnancy in multiple sclerosis. TCRdb keeps only in-frame clones here, not all; method: immunoSEQ multiplex PCR. The table shows around 80,000 clones, with roughly 94% occurring only once. The starting material was peripheral blood, obtained in the second trimester of pregnancy. These receptors were taken from a female donor in good health, enrolled as a control in a pregnancy study. CDR3s include the opening cysteine and the closing phenylalanine or tryptophan. The D gene is left open where the match is weak. Only some rows state a clone size, as once, few, many or a class for expanded clones.

CASSFGGGVVQPQHF,TGTGCCAGCAGTTTTGGAGGGGGCGTCGTTCAGCCCCAGCATTTT,TRBV28,TRBD1,TRBJ1-5,NA
CASSPGPYRNYGYTF,TGCGCCAGCAGCCCTGGGCCCTACAGAAACTATGGCTACACCTTC,TRBV5-1,NA,TRBJ1-2,NA
CASSLPQELADSYNEQFF,TGTGCCAGCAGCTTACCGCAGGAACTAGCGGACTCCTACAATGAGCAGTTCTTC,TRBV7-9,TRBD2,TRBJ2-1,once
CASSTISGTPYQETQYF,TGTGCCAGCAGCACAATCTCCGGGACACCTTACCAAGAGACCCAGTACTTC,TRBV2,NA,TRBJ2-5,once
CSVGGNTGELFF,TGCAGCGTTGGCGGGAACACCGGGGAGCTGTTTTTT,TRBV29-1,NA,TRBJ2-2,NA
CASSAVFLEHEQFF,TGTGCCAGCAGTGCAGTCTTCCTAGAGCATGAGCAGTTCTTC,TRBV2,NA,TRBJ2-1,once
CASSPKTEYSGNTIYF,TGTGCCAGCTCACCAAAGACAGAATACTCTGGAAACACCATATATTTT,TRBV18,NA,TRBJ1-3,NA
CASSLSMGQAMNTGELFF,TGTGCCAGCAGCTTGAGCATGGGACAGGCTATGAACACCGGGGAGCTGTTTTTT,TRBV5-6,TRBD1,TRBJ2-2,NA
CASSPPPDREVQYF,TGTGCCAGCTCACCACCCCCGGACAGGGAAGTCCAGTATTTT,TRBV18,TRBD1,TRBJ2-3,NA
CSVERQVGGSYNEQFF,TGCAGCGTTGAACGTCAGGTAGGGGGCTCCTACAATGAGCAGTTCTTC,TRBV29-1,NA,TRBJ2-1,NA
CASSFRGGQVNQPQHF,TGTGCCAGCAGCTTTAGGGGCGGACAGGTTAATCAGCCCCAGCATTTT,TRBV5-6,TRBD1,TRBJ1-5,NA
CASSLAPYNEQFF,TGTGCCAGCAGCTTAGCCCCATACAATGAGCAGTTCTTC,TRBV7-2,NA,TRBJ2-1,NA
CASSLSGQGRPEKLFF,TGTGCCAGCAGCTTGAGCGGACAGGGGAGACCTGAAAAACTGTTTTTT,TRBV5-4,TRBD1,TRBJ1-4,NA
CASRHQNQPQHF,TGTGCCAGCAGACATCAAAATCAGCCCCAGCATTTT,TRBV6-1,NA,TRBJ1-5,once
CASRPGTSSSYEQYF,TGTGCCAGCAGGCCAGGGACATCGAGCTCCTACGAGCAGTACTTC,TRBV6-5,NA,TRBJ2-7,NA
CASSSPAQGMGSYEQYF,TGTGCCAGCAGTTCACCCGCGCAGGGAATGGGGTCCTACGAGCAGTACTTC,TRBV28,NA,TRBJ2-7,NA
CASSLNLAEGQYF,TGTGCCAGCAGCTTAAACCTAGCGGAAGGGCAGTACTTC,TRBV7-2,TRBD2,TRBJ2-7,NA
CASSPPGVTDTQYF,TGTGCCAGCAGCCCCCCCGGGGTAACAGATACGCAGTATTTT,TRBV7-2,NA,TRBJ2-3,NA
CASSLTDRVGQPQHF,TGTGCCAGCAGTTTAACTGACAGGGTTGGGCAGCCCCAGCATTTT,TRBV28,TRBD1,TRBJ1-5,NA
CASSIEGQYTDTQYF,TGTGCCAGTAGTATCGAGGGACAGTACACAGATACGCAGTATTTT,TRBV19,TRBD1,TRBJ2-3,NA
CASSRGTVDNQPQHF,TGTGCCAGCAGTCGTGGGACAGTCGATAATCAGCCCCAGCATTTT,TRBV6-6,TRBD1,TRBJ1-5,NA
CASSLWEGGTGELFF,TGTGCCAGCAGCTTATGGGAGGGAGGCACCGGGGAGCTGTTTTTT,TRBV7-9,TRBD2,TRBJ2-2,NA
CASSTGTLGEEQYF,TGTGCCAGTAGTACAGGAACTTTGGGAGAGGAGCAGTACTTC,TRBV19,NA,TRBJ2-7,NA
CASSLLSGTGELFF,TGTGCCAGCAGTTTATTAAGTGGGACAGGGGAGCTGTTTTTT,TRBV28,NA,TRBJ2-2,NA
CASSIVETQYF,TGTGCCAGCAGTATCGTGGAGACCCAGTACTTC,TRBV2,NA,TRBJ2-5,NA
CASSLTGSEAFF,TGTGCCAGCAGCTTAACAGGGTCTGAAGCTTTCTTT,TRBV5-4,NA,TRBJ1-1,NA
CASSSTLNTGELFF,TGCGCCAGCAGTTCGACATTGAACACCGGGGAGCTGTTTTTT,TRBV5-1,NA,TRBJ2-2,NA
CSPGLAGECSYEQYF,TGCAGCCCCGGACTAGCGGGAGAGTGCTCCTACGAGCAGTACTTC,TRBV29-1,TRBD2,TRBJ2-7,NA
CASSLVGGKTGNEQFF,TGTGCCAGCAGCCTGGTGGGGGGAAAAACGGGGAATGAGCAGTTCTTC,TRBV5-6,NA,TRBJ2-1,NA
CASSQSSGTADQPQHF,TGCGCCAGCAGCCAGTCATCCGGGACAGCGGATCAGCCCCAGCATTTT,TRBV4-1,TRBD1,TRBJ1-5,NA
CASSQNLAGALYEQYF,TGTGCCAGCAGCCAGAACCTAGCGGGAGCCCTCTACGAGCAGTACTTC,TRBV4-2,TRBD2,TRBJ2-7,NA
CASSGSDRAGNTIYF,TGTGCCAGCAGTGGCTCCGACAGGGCTGGAAACACCATATATTTT,TRBV2,TRBD1,TRBJ1-3,NA
CASSHIGTGPYEQYF,TGTGCCAGCTCACACATCGGGACAGGGCCGTACGAGCAGTACTTC,TRBV18,TRBD1,TRBJ2-7,NA
CASSLEFVGQGYPGELFF,TGTGCCAGCAGCTTAGAATTCGTTGGACAGGGGTATCCCGGGGAGCTGTTTTTT,TRBV11-3,TRBD1,TRBJ2-2,NA
CASSSGGSATNEKLFF,TGCGCCAGCAGTTCAGGGGGCTCGGCAACTAATGAAAAACTGTTTTTT,TRBV5-1,TRBD1,TRBJ1-4,NA
CASSPLADHTDTQYF,TGTGCCAGCAGCCCCCTAGCGGACCACACAGATACGCAGTATTTT,TRBV7-9,TRBD2,TRBJ2-3,NA
CASSPAWGLTYEQYF,TGTGCCAGCAGCCCCGCCTGGGGCCTGACCTACGAGCAGTACTTC,TRBV6-5,NA,TRBJ2-7,NA
CASSLYQAPSYEQYF,TGTGCCAGCAGTTTATATCAGGCGCCCTCCTACGAGCAGTACTTC,TRBV28,NA,TRBJ2-7,NA
CASSFSGRYEQYF,TGCGCCAGCAGCTTTAGCGGGAGATACGAGCAGTACTTC,TRBV5-1,TRBD2,TRBJ2-7,once
CASSIFVRGLNTEAFF,TGTGCCAGTAGTATTTTCGTCAGGGGGCTGAACACTGAAGCTTTCTTT,TRBV19,TRBD1,TRBJ1-1,NA
CAISESTSAGDTQYF,TGTGCCATCAGTGAGTCGACTAGCGCAGGAGATACGCAGTATTTT,TRBV10-3,TRBD2,TRBJ2-3,NA